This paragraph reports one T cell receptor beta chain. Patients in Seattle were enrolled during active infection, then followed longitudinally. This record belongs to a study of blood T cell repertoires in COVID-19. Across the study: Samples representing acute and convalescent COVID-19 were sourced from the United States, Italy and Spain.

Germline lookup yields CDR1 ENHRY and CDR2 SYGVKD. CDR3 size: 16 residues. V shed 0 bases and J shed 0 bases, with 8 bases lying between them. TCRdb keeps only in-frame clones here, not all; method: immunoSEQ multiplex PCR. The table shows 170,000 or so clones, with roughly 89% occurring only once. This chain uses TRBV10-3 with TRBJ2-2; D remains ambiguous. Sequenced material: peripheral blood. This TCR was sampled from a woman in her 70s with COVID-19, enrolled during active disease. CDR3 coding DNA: TGTGCCATCAGTGAGTCTTTACAGACGAACACCGGGGAGCTGTTTTTT. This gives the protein CAISESLQTNTGELFF.